This record concerns one T cell receptor (beta chain) sequence. The antigen is unknown. The data originate from a study of cytomegalovirus exposure and HLA in healthy donors. Study results and caveats: Several of the most significant clusters appeared, in a later analysis, to be linked to common viral pathogens.

Regarding donors, all were healthy bone marrow donors. PCR used 60 Vbeta primers and 13 Jbeta primers. Profiled with immunoSEQ multiplex PCR; TCRdb holds only in-frame clones, not every one. The table includes roughly 200,000 clones, 80% detected once. This receptor was identified in a boy younger than 18 in good health and CMV-seronegative. The sequencing sample was made of PBMCs.

Here the CDR3 reads CASSYLARTEAFF. CDR3 DNA: TGTGCCAGCAGTTATTTGGCGCGGACTGAAGCTTTCTTT. This chain connects TRBV6-6 to TRBJ1-1; D is unresolved. Germline V CDR1 and CDR2: MNHNY, SVGAGI (reference sequence). Trimming left V 3 bases short and J 5 bases short, with 10 bases between. The CDR3 has 13 amino acids.